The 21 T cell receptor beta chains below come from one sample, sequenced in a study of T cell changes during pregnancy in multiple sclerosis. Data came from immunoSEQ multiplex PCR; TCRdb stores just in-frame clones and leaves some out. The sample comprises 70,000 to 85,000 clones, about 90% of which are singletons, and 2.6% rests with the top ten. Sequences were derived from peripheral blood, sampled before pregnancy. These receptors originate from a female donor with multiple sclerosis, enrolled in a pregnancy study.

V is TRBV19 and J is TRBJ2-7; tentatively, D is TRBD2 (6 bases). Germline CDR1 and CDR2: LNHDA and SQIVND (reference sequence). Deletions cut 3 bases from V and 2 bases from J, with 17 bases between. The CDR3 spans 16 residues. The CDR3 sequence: CASSIYGGSGPYEQYF. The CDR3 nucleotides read TGTGCCAGTAGTATTTACGGGGGTAGCGGCCCCTACGAGCAGTACTTC.

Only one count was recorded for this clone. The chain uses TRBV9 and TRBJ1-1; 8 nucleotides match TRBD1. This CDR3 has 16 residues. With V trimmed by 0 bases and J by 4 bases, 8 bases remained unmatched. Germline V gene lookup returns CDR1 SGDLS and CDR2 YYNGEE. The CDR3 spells CASSVGSDRAGTEAFF. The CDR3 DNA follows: TGTGCCAGCAGCGTAGGGTCGGACAGGGCCGGCACTGAAGCTTTCTTT.

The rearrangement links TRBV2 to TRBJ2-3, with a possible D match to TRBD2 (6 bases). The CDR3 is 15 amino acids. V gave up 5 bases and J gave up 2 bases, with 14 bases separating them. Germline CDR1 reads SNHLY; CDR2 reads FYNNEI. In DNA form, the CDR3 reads TGTGCCAGCAGTACCGGGAGAACCTTCACAGATACGCAGTATTTT. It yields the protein CASSTGRTFTDTQYF.

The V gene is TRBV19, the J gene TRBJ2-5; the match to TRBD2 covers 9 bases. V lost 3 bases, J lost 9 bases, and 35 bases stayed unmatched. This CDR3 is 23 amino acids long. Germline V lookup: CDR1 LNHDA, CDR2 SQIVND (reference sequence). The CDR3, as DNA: TGTGCCAGTAGTATTACCCCCCAGTTGCCCATCCTAGCGGGAAAGGGGGGGAAGAGGGCCCAGTACTTC. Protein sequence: CASSITPQLPILAGKGGKRAQYF.

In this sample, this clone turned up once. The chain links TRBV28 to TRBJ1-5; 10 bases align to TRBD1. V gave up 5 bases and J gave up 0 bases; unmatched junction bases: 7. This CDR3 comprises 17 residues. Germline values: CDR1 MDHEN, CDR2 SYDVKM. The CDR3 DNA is TGTGCCAGCAGTCCTTGGACAGGGGGAAATAGCAATCAGCCCCAGCATTTT. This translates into CASSPWTGGNSNQPQHF. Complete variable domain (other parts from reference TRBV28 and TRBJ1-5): DVKVTQSSRYLVKRTGEKVFLECVQDMDHENMFWYRQDPGLGLRLIYFSYDVKMKEKGDIPEGYSVSREKKERFSLILESASTNQTSMYLCASSPWTGGNSNQPQHFGDGTRLSIL.

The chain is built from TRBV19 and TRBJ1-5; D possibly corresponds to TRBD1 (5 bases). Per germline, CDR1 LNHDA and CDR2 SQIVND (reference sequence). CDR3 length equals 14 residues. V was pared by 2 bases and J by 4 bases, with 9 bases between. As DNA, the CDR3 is TGTGCCAGTAGTATAAACGGGGGTAATCAGCCCCAGCATTTT. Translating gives CASSINGGNQPQHF. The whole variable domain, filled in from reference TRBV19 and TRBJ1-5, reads DGGITQSPKYLFRKEGQNVTLSCEQNLNHDAMYWYRQDPGQGLRLIYYSQIVNDFQKGDIAEGYSVSREKKESFPLTVTSAQKNPTAFYLCASSINGGNQPQHFGDGTRLSIL.

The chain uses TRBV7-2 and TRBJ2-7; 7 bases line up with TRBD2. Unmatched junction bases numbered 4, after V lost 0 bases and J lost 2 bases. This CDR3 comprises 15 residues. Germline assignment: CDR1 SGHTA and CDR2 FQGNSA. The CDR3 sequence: CASSLAASGTYEQYF. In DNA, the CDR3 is TGTGCCAGCAGCTTAGCGGCTAGCGGTACCTACGAGCAGTACTTC. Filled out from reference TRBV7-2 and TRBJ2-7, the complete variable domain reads GAGVSQSPSNKVTEKGKDVELRCDPISGHTALYWYRQSLGQGLEFLIYFQGNSAPDKSGLPSDRFSAERTGGSVSTLTIQRTQQEDSAVYLCASSLAASGTYEQYFGPGTRLTVT.

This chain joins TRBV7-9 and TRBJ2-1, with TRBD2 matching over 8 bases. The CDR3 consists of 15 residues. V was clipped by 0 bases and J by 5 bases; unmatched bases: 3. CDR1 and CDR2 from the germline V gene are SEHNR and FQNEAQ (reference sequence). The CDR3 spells CASSLATGGHNEQFF. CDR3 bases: TGTGCCAGCAGCTTAGCTACGGGAGGGCACAATGAGCAGTTCTTC.

CDR3 in amino acids: CASSFTGEQYF. As DNA, the CDR3 is TGTGCCAGCAGCTTTACAGGGGAGCAGTACTTC. The rearrangement links TRBV5-6 to TRBJ2-7, with D possibly TRBD1 on 6 matching bases. CDR3 length: 11 residues. Looked up from germline, CDR1 is SGHDT and CDR2 is YYEEEE. Trimming pared 2 bases from V and 7 bases from J, leaving 7 bases between.

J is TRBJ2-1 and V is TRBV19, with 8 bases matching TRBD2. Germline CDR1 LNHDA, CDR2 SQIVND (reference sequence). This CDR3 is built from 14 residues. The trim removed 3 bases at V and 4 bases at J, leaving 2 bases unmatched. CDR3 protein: CASSISGDYNEQFF. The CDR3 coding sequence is TGTGCCAGTAGTATTAGCGGGGATTACAATGAGCAGTTCTTC. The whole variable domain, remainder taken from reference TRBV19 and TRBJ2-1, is DGGITQSPKYLFRKEGQNVTLSCEQNLNHDAMYWYRQDPGQGLRLIYYSQIVNDFQKGDIAEGYSVSREKKESFPLTVTSAQKNPTAFYLCASSISGDYNEQFFGPGTRLTVL.

For the CDR3, the DNA is TGTGCCAGCAGTTATGTTAGCGGGAGCCACAATGAGCAGTTCTTC. It specifies CASSYVSGSHNEQFF. The chain joins TRBV6-5 to TRBJ2-1; 9 nucleotides align to TRBD2. CDR3 size: 15 residues. V lost 3 bases to trimming and J lost 5 bases; unmatched junction nucleotides: 5. Germline V CDR1 and CDR2: MNHEY, SVGAGI.

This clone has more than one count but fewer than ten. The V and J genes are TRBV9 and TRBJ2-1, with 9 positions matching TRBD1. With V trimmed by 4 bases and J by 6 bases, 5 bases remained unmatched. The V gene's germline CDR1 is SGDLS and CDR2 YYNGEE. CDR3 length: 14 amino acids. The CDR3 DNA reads TGTGCCAGCAGCCCTCGGACAGGGGTCAATGAGCAGTTCTTC. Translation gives CASSPRTGVNEQFF. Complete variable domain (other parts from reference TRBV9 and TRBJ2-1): DSGVTQTPKHLITATGQRVTLRCSPRSGDLSVYWYQQSLDQGLQFLIQYYNGEERAKGNILERFSAQQFPDLHSELNLSSLELGDSALYFCASSPRTGVNEQFFGPGTRLTVL.

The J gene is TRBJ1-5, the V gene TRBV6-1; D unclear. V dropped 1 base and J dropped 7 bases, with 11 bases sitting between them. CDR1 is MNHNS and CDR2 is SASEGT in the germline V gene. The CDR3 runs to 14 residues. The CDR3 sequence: CASSEGAGGQPQHF. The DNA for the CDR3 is TGTGCCAGCAGTGAAGGGGCAGGTGGCCAGCCCCAGCATTTT.

The CDR3 reads CASSVGSSGAGGYNEQFF. The DNA of the CDR3 is TGTGCCAGCAGCGTAGGGTCCTCCGGGGCGGGAGGGTACAATGAGCAGTTCTTC. The rearrangement links TRBV9 to TRBJ2-1, with 9 bases that match TRBD2. The CDR3 spans 18 residues. Germline V gene data show CDR1 as SGDLS and CDR2 as YYNGEE. The V gene end was trimmed by 0 bases and the J gene end by 4 bases; junction bases not matched to a gene: 11. Using reference TRBV9 and TRBJ2-1 for the parts outside the CDR3, the full variable domain is DSGVTQTPKHLITATGQRVTLRCSPRSGDLSVYWYQQSLDQGLQFLIQYYNGEERAKGNILERFSAQQFPDLHSELNLSSLELGDSALYFCASSVGSSGAGGYNEQFFGPGTRLTVL.

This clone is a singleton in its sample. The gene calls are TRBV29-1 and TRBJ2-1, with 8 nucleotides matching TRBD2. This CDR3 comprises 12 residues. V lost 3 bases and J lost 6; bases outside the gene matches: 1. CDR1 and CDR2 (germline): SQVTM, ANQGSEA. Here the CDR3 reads CSVEGTSNEQFF. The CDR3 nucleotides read TGCAGCGTTGAGGGGACTAGCAATGAGCAGTTCTTC.

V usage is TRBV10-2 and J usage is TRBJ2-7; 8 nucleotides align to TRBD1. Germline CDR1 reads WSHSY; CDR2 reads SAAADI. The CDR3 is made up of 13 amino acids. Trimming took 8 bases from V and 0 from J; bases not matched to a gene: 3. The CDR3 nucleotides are TGCGCCAGCGTAACAGGGGGCTCCTACGAGCAGTACTTC. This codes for CASVTGGSYEQYF.

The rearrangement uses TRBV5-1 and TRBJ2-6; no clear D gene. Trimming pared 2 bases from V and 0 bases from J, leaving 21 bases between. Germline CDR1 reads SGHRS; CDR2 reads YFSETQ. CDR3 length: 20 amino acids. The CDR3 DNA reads TGCGCCAGCAGCTTTCGGTTCCCGCCTCCCCTAAGCTCTGGGGCCAACGTCCTGACTTTC. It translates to CASSFRFPPPLSSGANVLTF. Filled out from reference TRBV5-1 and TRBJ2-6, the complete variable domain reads KAGVTQTPRYLIKTRGQQVTLSCSPISGHRSVSWYQQTPGQGLQFLFEYFSETQRNKGNFPGRFSGRQFSNSRSEMNVSTLELGDSALYLCASSFRFPPPLSSGANVLTFGAGSRLTVL.

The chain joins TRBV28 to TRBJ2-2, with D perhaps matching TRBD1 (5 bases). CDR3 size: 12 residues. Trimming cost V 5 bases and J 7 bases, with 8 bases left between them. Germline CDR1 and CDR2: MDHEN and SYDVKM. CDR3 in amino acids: CASSRQFGELFF. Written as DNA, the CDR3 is TGTGCCAGCAGTCGACAGTTCGGGGAGCTGTTTTTT.

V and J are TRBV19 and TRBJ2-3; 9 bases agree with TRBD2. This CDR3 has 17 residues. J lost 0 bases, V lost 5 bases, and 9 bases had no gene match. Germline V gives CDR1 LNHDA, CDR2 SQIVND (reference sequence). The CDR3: CASSYLSGGISTDTQYF. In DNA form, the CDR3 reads TGTGCCAGTAGTTACCTTAGCGGGGGAATTAGCACAGATACGCAGTATTTT.

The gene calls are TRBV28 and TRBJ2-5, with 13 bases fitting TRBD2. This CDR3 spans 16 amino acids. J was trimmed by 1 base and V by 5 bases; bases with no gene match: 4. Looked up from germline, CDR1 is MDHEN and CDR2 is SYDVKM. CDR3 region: CASSPRLAGGQETQYF. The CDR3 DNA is TGTGCCAGCAGTCCCCGACTAGCGGGAGGCCAAGAGACCCAGTACTTC.

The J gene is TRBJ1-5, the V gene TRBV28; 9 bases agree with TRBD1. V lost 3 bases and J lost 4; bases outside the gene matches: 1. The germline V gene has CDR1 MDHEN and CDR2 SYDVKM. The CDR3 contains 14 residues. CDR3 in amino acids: CASSFGTGNQPQHF. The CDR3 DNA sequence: TGTGCCAGCAGTTTCGGGACAGGGAATCAGCCCCAGCATTTT. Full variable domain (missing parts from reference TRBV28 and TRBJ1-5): DVKVTQSSRYLVKRTGEKVFLECVQDMDHENMFWYRQDPGLGLRLIYFSYDVKMKEKGDIPEGYSVSREKKERFSLILESASTNQTSMYLCASSFGTGNQPQHFGDGTRLSIL.